Presented here are 26 T cell receptor beta chains from one specimen sequenced in a study of CXCR3-negative and CXCR3-positive naive CD8 T cells. The TRB libraries of cDNA were built by UMI-labeled 5' RACE. From the 5' RACE reads, TCRdb lists one entry per CDR3 protein and no DNA. The record lists approximately 3,100 distinct CDR3 sequences, of which the ten most abundant hold approximately 1.5%. Study-wide results and limits: Researchers report that CXCR3-positive naive cells carry more hydrophobic TRB CDR3s than CXCR3-negative naive cells.

These receptors are not linked to any known antigen. The sequenced sample was naive CXCR3+ CD8+ T cells from blood. As to subset: CD45RO-CCR7+CD27+CD95- naive CD8+ T cells expressing CXCR3 (TNR3+). These receptors all stem from a human donor in good health. Some clones in this sample may be carry-over from other donors' samples.

By frequency, this clonotype registers medium-sized. The chain employs TRBV7-9 and TRBJ1-1. In germline, CDR1 is SEHNR, CDR2 FQNEAQ (reference sequence). CDR3 length: 14 amino acids. The CDR3 sequence is CASGFQAGVTEAFF.

By frequency, this clonotype is medium-sized (0.01 to 0.1%). The J gene is TRBJ2-1, the V gene TRBV2; TCRdb picks TRBD1, but there is no DNA to check that call. CDR1 is SNHLY and CDR2 is FYNNEI in the germline V gene. CDR3 length equals 12 residues. CDR3 in amino acids: CAVPVGYGEQFF.

Its frequency marks this clonotype as medium-sized. The V gene is TRBV29-1, the J gene TRBJ2-7. There are 13 residues in the CDR3. Germline CDR1 SQVTM, CDR2 ANQGSEA. The CDR3 protein is CSVLLSRAYEQYF.

Judged by frequency, this clonotype is medium-sized. CDR3 region: CASSERRDTDTQYF. This chain joins TRBV2 and TRBJ2-3; the D call from TCRdb, TRBD1, cannot be confirmed without DNA. The V gene's germline CDR1 is SNHLY and CDR2 FYNNEI. The CDR3 covers 14 residues.

In terms of frequency, this clonotype is medium-sized. The chain is built from TRBV7-9 and TRBJ1-4; TCRdb's D call of TRBD1 is untestable without DNA. Germline loops: CDR1 SEHNR, CDR2 FQNEAQ (reference sequence). This CDR3 has 16 residues. The CDR3 protein is CASSPPGGATNEKLFF.

Measured by frequency, this clonotype is medium-sized. CDR3 sequence: CASSLYRDSYTEAFF. The V and J genes are TRBV4-2 and TRBJ1-1; TCRdb selects TRBD1, and the lack of DNA leaves this call unchecked. This CDR3 has 15 amino acids. Germline loops: CDR1 LGHNA, CDR2 YNFKEQ.

V gene TRBV6-2 or TRBV6-3 combines with J gene TRBJ2-5. CDR3 length: 15 amino acids. CDR1 is MNHEY, CDR2 SVGEGT, per germline. CDR3: CASSPDVPTRETQYF.

V and J are TRBV29-1 and TRBJ2-5. Germline V gives CDR1 SQVTM, CDR2 ANQGSEA. This CDR3 is built from 14 residues. CDR3: CSVEEDSIEETQYF.

The chain employs TRBV29-1 and TRBJ1-2. This CDR3 has 13 amino acids. Per the germline V gene, CDR1 is SQVTM and CDR2 is ANQGSEA. The CDR3 here is CSVTSYLRDGYTF.

By frequency, this clonotype is medium-sized. The chain links TRBV20-1 to TRBJ2-7. This CDR3 has 13 residues. CDR1 and CDR2 from the germline V gene are DFQATT and SNEGSKA (reference sequence). The CDR3 sequence is CSAREEPAYEQYF.

This clonotype ranks as medium-sized in terms of frequency. The V and J genes are TRBV11-2 and TRBJ2-1; the TCRdb call, TRBD1, lacks DNA for checking. The CDR3 length is 15 residues. Germline assignment: CDR1 SGHAT and CDR2 FQNNGV. The CDR3 loop reads CASSLWGASYNEQFF.

This clonotype is deemed medium-sized by its frequency. V gene TRBV7-9 combines with J gene TRBJ2-7; TCRdb picks TRBD1, but there is no DNA to check that call. Germline-derived CDR1 and CDR2 are SEHNR and FQNEAQ (reference sequence). CDR3 length: 14 residues. The CDR3 protein is CASSSKDSNYEQYF.

By frequency, this clonotype registers medium-sized. The genes are TRBV29-1 and TRBJ2-5; as DNA is missing, the TRBD2 call by TCRdb cannot be tested. The CDR3 loop spans 12 amino acids. CDR1 SQVTM and CDR2 ANQGSEA come from the germline V gene. This CDR3 reads CSVLLAARTQYF. Filled out from reference TRBV29-1 and TRBJ2-5, the complete variable domain reads SAVISQKPSRDICQRGTSLTIQCQVDSQVTMMFWYRQQPGQSLTLIATANQGSEATYESGFVIDKFPISRPNLTFSTLTVSNMSPEDSSIYLCSVLLAARTQYFGPGTRLLVL.

By frequency, this clonotype registers medium-sized. The V call is TRBV29-1, the J call TRBJ2-1. The CDR3 loop spans 11 amino acids. Germline V CDR1 and CDR2: SQVTM, ANQGSEA. The CDR3 loop is CSVGGYNEQFF.

By frequency, this clonotype registers medium-sized (0.01 to 0.1%). The chain has TRBV7-9 and TRBJ2-7; with no DNA, the TCRdb D assignment of TRBD1 cannot be verified. This CDR3 is built from 16 residues. The germline V gene encodes CDR1 SEHNR and CDR2 FQNEAQ (reference sequence). CDR3: CASSTTGTGVMYEQYF.

This clonotype ranks as medium-sized in terms of frequency. This chain uses TRBV7-9 with TRBJ2-7. The germline V gene encodes CDR1 SEHNR and CDR2 FQNEAQ (reference sequence). The CDR3 runs 14 residues. CDR3 region: CASSLGPGSYEQYF. Supplemented by reference TRBV7-9 and TRBJ2-7, the full variable domain reads DTGVSQNPRHKITKRGQNVTFRCDPISEHNRLYWYRQTLGQGPEFLTYFQNEAQLEKSRLLSDRFSAERPKGSFSTLEIQRTEQGDSAMYLCASSLGPGSYEQYFGPGTRLTVT.

According to its frequency, this clonotype is medium-sized. The chain has TRBV29-1 and TRBJ1-1. Germline values: CDR1 SQVTM, CDR2 ANQGSEA. The length of the CDR3 is 11 residues. CDR3 sequence reads: CSVDQNTEAFF.

By frequency, this clonotype is medium-sized. The rearrangement uses TRBV29-1 and TRBJ2-1; lacking DNA, the TRBD1 call made by TCRdb goes unchecked. The CDR3 is 14 residues long. CDR1 and CDR2 (germline): SQVTM, ANQGSEA. CDR3: CSVEDGPVGNEQFF.

By frequency, this clonotype is medium-sized. The rearrangement links TRBV29-1 to TRBJ1-2; TCRdb reports TRBD1, a call that lacks DNA to check it against. The germline gives CDR1 SQVTM, CDR2 ANQGSEA. The CDR3 totals 15 residues. CDR3 amino acids: CSALAETGKYYGYTF. Based on the CDR3 plus reference TRBV29-1 and TRBJ1-2, the full variable domain is SAVISQKPSRDICQRGTSLTIQCQVDSQVTMMFWYRQQPGQSLTLIATANQGSEATYESGFVIDKFPISRPNLTFSTLTVSNMSPEDSSIYLCSALAETGKYYGYTFGSGTRLTVV.

The chain is built from TRBV6-2 or TRBV6-3 and TRBJ1-2; the D gene TCRdb calls, TRBD1, cannot be checked with no DNA. Germline lookup yields CDR1 MNHEY and CDR2 SVGEGT. The CDR3 consists of 13 residues. The CDR3 loop reads CASSYGTDYGYTF.

The gene calls are TRBV29-1 and TRBJ2-1; TCRdb reports TRBD2, a call that lacks DNA to check it against. The germline CDR1 and CDR2 sequences are SQVTM and ANQGSEA. The CDR3 runs to 15 residues. CDR3 region: CSVEDPAGPYNEQFF.

This clonotype is identified as medium-sized (0.01 to 0.1%) from frequency. V is TRBV20-1 and J is TRBJ2-3. Germline assignment: CDR1 DFQATT and CDR2 SNEGSKA (reference sequence). The CDR3 runs to 15 residues. CDR3 protein: CSARDLDLVTDTQYF.

This CDR3 reads CASSFRGPFQETKYF. V usage is TRBV7-6 and J usage is TRBJ2-5. The CDR3 runs 15 residues. The germline CDR1 and CDR2 sequences are SGHVS and FNYEAQ.

The rearrangement joins TRBV19 to TRBJ1-2; the TCRdb call, TRBD1, lacks DNA for checking. The CDR3 contains 13 residues. Per the germline V gene, CDR1 is LNHDA and CDR2 is SQIVND (reference sequence). CDR3 sequence reads: CASRGQGEDGYTF.

This clonotype is deemed medium-sized by its frequency. This sequence joins TRBV19 and TRBJ2-1; TCRdb reports TRBD2, a call that lacks DNA to check it against. CDR1 LNHDA and CDR2 SQIVND come from the germline V gene (reference sequence). The CDR3 contains 16 residues. CDR3 in amino acids: CASSGGLAGSYNEQFF.

V usage is TRBV15 and J usage is TRBJ1-5. The CDR3 totals 15 residues. Germline V gives CDR1 LNHNV, CDR2 YYDKDF (reference sequence). The CDR3 sequence is CATSQSGYGNQPQHF.